The entry that follows covers one T cell receptor beta chain sequence. What it binds is unknown. The authors reverse transcribed all of the isolated RNA, so sequencing captured expressed TCRB transcripts. Sequencing was performed with immunoSEQ multiplex PCR; in TCRdb, only in-frame clones are kept and a portion is missing. The profile shows fewer than 400,000 clones, 7% to 10% of them singletons. V was trimmed by 0 bases and J by 4 bases, leaving 12 bases between them. This CDR3 has 15 residues. Germline CDR1 reads SGHAT; CDR2 reads FQNNGV. By way of CD45RO/CCR7/CD25/CD127/CD95/CD27, the CD4+ regulatory, stem cell-like memory, central memory and naive cells were sorted. The data belong to a study of beta chain features in type 1 diabetes. General study points: PCR, the amplification step, might favor shorter templates, equally in patients and controls. Within the patient group, naive, central memory and Treg TCRB repertoires appeared more similar to each other than within healthy donors. cDNA-based sequencing might over-represent cells highly expressing TCR. Among all four CD4+ subsets, Type 1 diabetes patients had TCRB CDR3s that were moderately but significantly shorter.

The TCR sequence derives from a young man with type 1 diabetes. The chain is built from TRBV11-2 and TRBJ1-1, with unresolved D. Sequencing input: central memory CD4+ T cells from blood. Here the CDR3 reads CASSLEGRMGTEAFF. The CDR3 DNA follows: TGTGCCAGCAGCTTAGAAGGGCGGATGGGCACTGAAGCTTTCTTT.